These T cell receptor beta chains were read from a single sample in a study of shared clonotypes between healthy human individuals. Only in-frame clones appear in the TCRdb table, and some are missing; sequencing was by immunoSEQ multiplex PCR. The sample has over 800,000 clones, approximately 92% seen once. Sequences were obtained from naive CD8+ T cells sorted from blood. These receptors came from a man aged 25-45 years in good health. Each CDR3 is given with its conserved first and last residue. The D gene is left open where the match is weak. The listing skips clone size in some rows; elsewhere it reads once, few, many or a size class.

DNA: TGTGCCAGCAGCATCGCGGGAGACTACACAGATACGCAGTATTTT
CDR3: CASSIAGDYTDTQYF
V: TRBV9
D: TRBD2
size: NA
J: TRBJ2-3

DNA: TGCAGCGTTCCTCCGGGACAGGGGATCTACGAGCAGTACTTC
CDR3: CSVPPGQGIYEQYF
V: TRBV29-1
D: TRBD1
size: NA
J: TRBJ2-7

DNA: TGTGCCAGCATCCAGTACAATGAGCAGTTCTTC
CDR3: CASIQYNEQFF
V: TRBV2
D: NA
size: NA
J: TRBJ2-1

DNA: TGTGCCAGCAGCGGCGGGACATTCGTCGAGCTGTTTTTT
CDR3: CASSGGTFVELFF
V: TRBV7-6
D: NA
size: NA
J: TRBJ2-2

DNA: TGTGCCAGCAGCTCCCCGACTAGCGCCCAAGAGACCCAGTACTTC
CDR3: CASSSPTSAQETQYF
V: TRBV7-9
D: TRBD2
size: NA
J: TRBJ2-5

DNA: TGTGCCAGCAGTGAAATGTGGACAGGGGGCGCCGAGCAGTACTTC
CDR3: CASSEMWTGGAEQYF
V: TRBV25-1
D: TRBD1
size: few
J: TRBJ2-7

DNA: TGTGCCAGCAGCTTAGTCCCAATTTATGGCTACACCTTC
CDR3: CASSLVPIYGYTF
V: TRBV11-2
D: NA
size: few
J: TRBJ1-2

DNA: TGTGCCAGCAGTTACCAGGGGACCTCATATGGCTACACCTTC
CDR3: CASSYQGTSYGYTF
V: TRBV6-5
D: NA
size: NA
J: TRBJ1-2

DNA: TGCGCCAGCAGCCTAGATAGCGGGAGTTCGTACAATGAGCAGTTCTTC
CDR3: CASSLDSGSSYNEQFF
V: TRBV4-1
D: TRBD2
size: NA
J: TRBJ2-1

DNA: TGCGCCAGCAGCCAACACCCGGGACTAGGTGGGTACGAGCAGTACTTC
CDR3: CASSQHPGLGGYEQYF
V: TRBV4-1
D: TRBD2
size: NA
J: TRBJ2-7

DNA: TGTGCCAGCAGCCTCCTGGCGGGAGCCGCCGGGGAGCTGTTTTTT
CDR3: CASSLLAGAAGELFF
V: TRBV7-3
D: TRBD2
size: once
J: TRBJ2-2

DNA: TGTGCCAGCACTTTCTTCCGCCTCTCTGGAAACACCATATATTTT
CDR3: CASTFFRLSGNTIYF
V: TRBV21-1
D: NA
size: few
J: TRBJ1-3

DNA: TGCGCCAGCAGCCAAGATGGAGCTAGCCGGGACGAGCAGTACTTC
CDR3: CASSQDGASRDEQYF
V: TRBV4-3
D: NA
size: NA
J: TRBJ2-7

DNA: TGTGCCAGCAGCTTAGGGGATTTC
CDR3: CASSLGDF
V: TRBV11-2
D: NA
size: NA
J: TRBJ1-2

DNA: TGCGCCAGCAGCCGAGAGTCTAGCGGGCCCTCCTACGAGCAGTACTTC
CDR3: CASSRESSGPSYEQYF
V: TRBV4-3
D: TRBD2
size: few
J: TRBJ2-7

DNA: TGCGCCAGCAGCCAAGCGACCGGGACCATGAACACTGAAGCTTTCTTT
CDR3: CASSQATGTMNTEAFF
V: TRBV4-1
D: NA
size: NA
J: TRBJ1-1

DNA: TGTGCCAGCAGCTTACTAGCGGGACGGTATGAGCAGTTCTTC
CDR3: CASSLLAGRYEQFF
V: TRBV11-1
D: TRBD2
size: NA
J: TRBJ2-1

DNA: TGTGCCAGCAGTAGAGGGACAGACTGGGGAGTCTTT
CDR3: CASSRGTDWGVF
V: TRBV28
D: TRBD1
size: NA
J: TRBJ1-1

DNA: TGCAGCGTGTTCTTTACAGGGACGTCAACTAATGAAAAACTGTTTTTT
CDR3: CSVFFTGTSTNEKLFF
V: TRBV29-1
D: NA
size: NA
J: TRBJ1-4

DNA: TGTGCTAGCAGCTTGGGACTAGCGGGAGGTAATGAGCAGTTCTTC
CDR3: CASSLGLAGGNEQFF
V: TRBV7-7
D: TRBD2
size: NA
J: TRBJ2-1

DNA: TGTGCCAGCAGCTTTGACAGTTGGCGGGCGGACATACCCTACAATGAGCAGTTCTTC
CDR3: CASSFDSWRADIPYNEQFF
V: TRBV5-6
D: NA
size: once
J: TRBJ2-1

DNA: TGTGCCAGCACCTCCAGACAGGCAGAGACCCAGTACTTC
CDR3: CASTSRQAETQYF
V: TRBV11-2
D: NA
size: NA
J: TRBJ2-5

DNA: TGTGCCTGGAACACGGGGGGGGCCCACACAGATACGCAGTATTTT
CDR3: CAWNTGGAHTDTQYF
V: TRBV30
D: TRBD2
size: NA
J: TRBJ2-3

DNA: TGTGCCTGGAGTGTAGGGACACGGGGGGGTTACGAGCAGTACTTC
CDR3: CAWSVGTRGGYEQYF
V: TRBV30
D: TRBD2
size: NA
J: TRBJ2-7

DNA: TGTGCCAGCAGCCCCCTTTGGGGGGGAATAGGTAGCACAGATACGCAGTATTTT
CDR3: CASSPLWGGIGSTDTQYF
V: TRBV7-9
D: TRBD2
size: once
J: TRBJ2-3

DNA: TGTGCCAGCAACTCGCAAACAGATTTTCTCTACGAGCAGTACTTC
CDR3: CASNSQTDFLYEQYF
V: TRBV7-9
D: NA
size: NA
J: TRBJ2-7

DNA: TGCAGTGCTCCGGGGGCCGGGGAGCTGTTTTTT
CDR3: CSAPGAGELFF
V: TRBV20-1
D: NA
size: few
J: TRBJ2-2

DNA: TGTGCCAGCAGTTCCGGGACAGGGGCGAACAATGAGCAGTTCTTC
CDR3: CASSSGTGANNEQFF
V: TRBV6-4
D: TRBD1
size: NA
J: TRBJ2-1

DNA: TGTGCCAGCAGTTACTCCAGGGGGGAGCTGTTTTTT
CDR3: CASSYSRGELFF
V: TRBV6-6
D: NA
size: NA
J: TRBJ2-2

DNA: TGCGCCAGCAGCCGGACCCTTAGCGGGAGTGGGTACAATGAGCAGTTCTTC
CDR3: CASSRTLSGSGYNEQFF
V: TRBV5-1
D: TRBD2
size: NA
J: TRBJ2-1

DNA: TGCGCCAGCAGCTGGGGACTAGCGGACTACGAGCAGTACTTC
CDR3: CASSWGLADYEQYF
V: TRBV5-1
D: TRBD2
size: NA
J: TRBJ2-7

DNA: TGTGCCAGCAGCAACGTTCGGGACATTCAGTACTTC
CDR3: CASSNVRDIQYF
V: TRBV5-6
D: NA
size: NA
J: TRBJ2-4

DNA: TGCGCCAGCAGCTGGGAAGGGACAGGGGTGAACTATGGCTACACCTTC
CDR3: CASSWEGTGVNYGYTF
V: TRBV5-1
D: TRBD1
size: NA
J: TRBJ1-2

DNA: TGTGCCAGCAGCTTCAACGGACAGCCAGGGCTCGGTGATGAGCAGTTCTTC
CDR3: CASSFNGQPGLGDEQFF
V: TRBV7-9
D: NA
size: NA
J: TRBJ2-1

DNA: TGTGCCAGCAGTTACAGCTTAGACTACAATGAGCAGTTCTTC
CDR3: CASSYSLDYNEQFF
V: TRBV6-6
D: NA
size: NA
J: TRBJ2-1

DNA: TGCGCCAGCAGCGTCCGGGACCCGGGGGATGAGCAGTTCTTC
CDR3: CASSVRDPGDEQFF
V: TRBV5-1
D: NA
size: NA
J: TRBJ2-1

DNA: TGTGCCAGCAGCCAGGGACAGCTCACAGATACGCAGTATTTT
CDR3: CASSQGQLTDTQYF
V: TRBV11-3
D: TRBD1
size: NA
J: TRBJ2-3

DNA: TGCGCCAGCAGCCATCGGGAGGGGAGGGAAGCTTTCTTT
CDR3: CASSHREGREAFF
V: TRBV4-1
D: NA
size: NA
J: TRBJ1-1

DNA: TGTGCCAGCAGCTTAGGTACAGCGTCCGAGAACACTGAAGCTTTCTTT
CDR3: CASSLGTASENTEAFF
V: TRBV11-3
D: NA
size: NA
J: TRBJ1-1

DNA: TGTGCCAGCAGCAATACCTTCCTCAGGGGGTTTATGAACACTGAAGCTTTCTTT
CDR3: CASSNTFLRGFMNTEAFF
V: TRBV7-6
D: TRBD1
size: NA
J: TRBJ1-1

DNA: TGTGCCAGCAGTTACTCGATTGGGGCCGCCAATGAGCAGTTCTTC
CDR3: CASSYSIGAANEQFF
V: TRBV6-5
D: NA
size: NA
J: TRBJ2-1